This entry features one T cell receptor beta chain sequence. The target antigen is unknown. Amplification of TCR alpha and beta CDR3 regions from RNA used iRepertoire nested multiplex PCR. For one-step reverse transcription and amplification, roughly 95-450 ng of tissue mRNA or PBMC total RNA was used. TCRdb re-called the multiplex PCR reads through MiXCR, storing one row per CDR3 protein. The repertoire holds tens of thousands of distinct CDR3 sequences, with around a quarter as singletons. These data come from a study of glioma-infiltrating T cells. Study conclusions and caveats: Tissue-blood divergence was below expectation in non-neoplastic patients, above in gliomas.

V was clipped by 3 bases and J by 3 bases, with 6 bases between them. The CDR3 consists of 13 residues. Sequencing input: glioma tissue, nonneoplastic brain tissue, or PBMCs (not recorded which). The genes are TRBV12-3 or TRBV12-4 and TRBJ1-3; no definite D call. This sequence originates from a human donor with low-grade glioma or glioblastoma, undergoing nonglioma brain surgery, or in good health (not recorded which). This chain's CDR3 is CASSLSGGNTIYF. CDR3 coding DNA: TGTGCCAGCAGTTTGAGTGGTGGAAACACCATATATTTT.